The 4 T cell receptor beta chains in this list originate from one sample, sequenced in a study of STAT5B mutations in CD4+ large granular lymphocyte leukemia (dated by TCRdb to 2021 to 2024). Preparation of the library involved the immunoSEQ multiplex PCR assay. TCRdb took this table from immuneACCESS and kept in-frame rearrangements with V and J called. Such tables lack part of the clones; where checked against another copy, unresolved V genes explain under half of the gap, and the rest is unexplained. In this sample the table shows roughly 30,000 clones, more than 60% of which occur a single time. The leading ten clones occupy roughly 2.3% of the sample. Input material: CD4+ T cells from blood buffy coats. These receptors all stem from a human donor in good health.

The rearrangement uses TRBV5-1 and TRBJ2-1, with 10 bases aligning to TRBD2. The ends lost 0 bases at V and 6 bases at J; junction bases unmatched: 3. Germline V gene lookup returns CDR1 SGHRS and CDR2 YFSETQ. The CDR3 is made up of 15 amino acids. The CDR3 loop reads CASSLGSSGGNEQFF. CDR3 DNA: TGCGCCAGCAGCTTGGGGTCTAGCGGGGGCAATGAGCAGTTCTTC.

The J gene is TRBJ1-2, the V gene TRBV6-6, with D unclear. CDR1 is MNHNY, CDR2 SVGAGI, per germline (reference sequence). CDR3 length: 12 amino acids. Trimming stripped 2 bases from V and 8 bases from J, with 9 bases between. The CDR3 coding sequence is TGTGCCAGCAGTTACCTCCGCGGGGGCTACACCTTC. As protein: CASSYLRGGYTF.

The chain joins TRBV9 to TRBJ2-1, with D unresolved. Germline values: CDR1 SGDLS, CDR2 YYNGEE. V was trimmed by 4 bases and J by 8 bases, leaving 19 bases between them. CDR3 length: 15 amino acids. The CDR3 sequence: CASSPFAPQNHEQFF. DNA for the CDR3: TGTGCCAGCAGCCCCTTCGCCCCCCAAAACCATGAGCAGTTCTTC. Full variable domain (outside the CDR3, taken from reference TRBV9 and TRBJ2-1): DSGVTQTPKHLITATGQRVTLRCSPRSGDLSVYWYQQSLDQGLQFLIQYYNGEERAKGNILERFSAQQFPDLHSELNLSSLELGDSALYFCASSPFAPQNHEQFFGPGTRLTVL.

The chain uses TRBV19 and TRBJ1-6, with TRBD1 identical over 10 bases. Germline CDR1 reads LNHDA; CDR2 reads SQIVND (reference sequence). The CDR3 is made up of 17 amino acids. V lost 5 bases to trimming and J lost 13 bases; unmatched junction nucleotides: 17. The CDR3 loop is CASSWDRGVVEEEPLHF. In nucleotides, the CDR3 is TGTGCCAGTAGTTGGGACAGGGGAGTAGTTGAAGAAGAGCCCCTCCACTTT.